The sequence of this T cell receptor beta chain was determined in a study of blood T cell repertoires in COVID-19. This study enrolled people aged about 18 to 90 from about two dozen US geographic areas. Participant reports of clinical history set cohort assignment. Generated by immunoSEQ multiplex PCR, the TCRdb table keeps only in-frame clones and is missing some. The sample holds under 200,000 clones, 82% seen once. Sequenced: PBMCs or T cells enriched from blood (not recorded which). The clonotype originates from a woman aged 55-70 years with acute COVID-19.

The CDR3 region is CAISNGGTGNTGELFF. DNA for the CDR3: TGTGCCATCAGCAACGGAGGGACTGGGAACACCGGGGAGCTGTTTTTT. The chain carries TRBV10-3 and TRBJ2-2; a possible D gene is TRBD2 (6 bases). The CDR3 is 16 amino acids. CDR1 and CDR2 (germline): ENHRY, SYGVKD. The V end lost 6 bases, the J end lost 1 base, and 15 bases lay between the germline ends.